The TCR beta chain described here comes from a study of blood T cell repertoires in COVID-19. Per germline, CDR1 SGHRS and CDR2 YFSETQ. CDR3 length: 16 residues. The V and J ends lost 0 bases and 3 bases respectively, with 15 bases between them. Sequenced by immunoSEQ multiplex PCR; TCRdb stores in-frame clones only, minus some. The sample carries about 380,000 clones, approximately 90% recorded once. The sequenced sample was PBMCs or T cells enriched from blood (not recorded which). The genes are TRBV5-1 and TRBJ1-1, with D perhaps TRBD1 (5 bases). This TCR derives from a woman aged 18-29 years who had recovered from COVID-19. DNA of the CDR3: TGCGCCAGCAGCTTGGATCCAGGGTTAAGGTACACTGAAGCTTTCTTT. Translating it yields CASSLDPGLRYTEAFF.